Sequencing of this T cell receptor beta chain was carried out in a study of regulatory T cells in long-lasting Graves disease. CDR3-region Arm-PCR and iRepertoire HTBI primers produced the TCR beta libraries. TCRdb ran MiXCR on the multiplex PCR reads and lists one entry per CDR3 protein. The table lists over 300,000 distinct CDR3 sequences, 15% of them singletons. Study observations and caveats: Patients whose Graves' disease persisted exhibited lower TCR diversity than those newly diagnosed.

On this clonotype: Its matching antigen is unknown.

Trimming removed 5 bases from V and 3 bases from J, with 7 bases in between. Germline CDR1 and CDR2: DFQATT and SNEGSKA (reference sequence). The CDR3 has 11 residues. The time point is: newly diagnosed GD, antithyroid drugs for less than 3 months. The TCR library was prepared using RNA isolated from PBMCs. This TCR came from a female donor with Graves disease. Sample: peripheral blood mononuclear cells (PBMCs), taken at new diagnosis, from a patient treated with antithyroid drugs. V gene TRBV20-1 combines with J gene TRBJ1-1; D unclear. CDR3 nucleotide sequence: TGCAGTGCTCGGGGTTACACTGAAGCTTTCTTT. Translating it yields CSARGYTEAFF.